This T cell receptor beta chain was sequenced during a study of blood T cell repertoires in COVID-19. Across the study: Specimens from acute and convalescent COVID-19 originated in the United States, Italy and Spain. Sources were T cells, B-cell-depleted T cells, or PBMCs; the material itself was cDNA or gDNA.

The CDR3 extends over 17 amino acids. Germline V gene sequence: CDR1 SEHNR, CDR2 FQNEAQ (reference sequence). V was clipped by 5 bases and J by 5 bases; unmatched bases: 16. As originally analysed: Quantification of nucleated cells was approximated via reference gene primer amplification. Repertoires were generated with immunoSEQ multiplex PCR, while TCRdb's copy carries only in-frame clones and drops some. V and J calls and clone size come straight from that table; D and trimming were deduced from the DNA. The table lists a few hundred thousand clones, approximately 88% of them singletons. This chain uses TRBV7-9 with TRBJ1-2; 8 bases align to TRBD1. The sequence derives from a human donor in a cohort sampled during active COVID-19. Material: peripheral blood. The CDR3 spells CASSLYFGQGQDYGYTF. The CDR3 coding sequence is TGTGCCAGCAGCCTTTATTTCGGACAGGGCCAAGATTATGGCTACACCTTC.